The entry below describes one T cell receptor beta chain. Its antigen is unknown. This specimen belongs to a study of vaccination and CD4 T cells after COVID-19. Study-wide context: Median time from second vaccine dose to sampling was approximately 69 days (14 to 241). Study outcomes and limitations: In median terms, SARS-CoV-2-reactive clonotypes went from about 20 to 38, a nonsignificant rise.

Treatment specified: roughly ten-day PBMC culture with coronavirus spike peptide pools or control peptides (ViraFEST assay). Alongside around 10 IU/ml IL-2 and about 10 ug/ml peptide pools, PBMCs were cultured at about 2.2 million per well. CDR3 length: 15 amino acids. J gave up 3 bases and V 2 bases, and 5 bases lay outside the gene matches. From germline, CDR1 is SGHVS and CDR2 FQNEAQ. Sequencing of cultured CD4+ T cell DNA used the Oncomine TCR Beta short-read assay. It was from cultured CD4+ T cells that genomic DNA was extracted. TCRdb used MiXCR to reprocess the PCR reads, holding one entry per CDR3 protein. This sample has around 12,000 distinct CDR3 sequences, with roughly 50% found just once.

The chain couples TRBV7-8 to TRBJ2-3; 7 positions agree with TRBD2. The receptor comes from a human donor who had recovered from COVID-19. Material for sequencing was CD4+ T cells from blood, cultured in vitro. The CDR3 here is CASSLRAGWTDTQYF. The DNA for the CDR3 is TGTGCCAGCAGCTTACGAGCGGGGTGGACAGATACGCAGTATTTT. Supplemented by reference TRBV7-8 and TRBJ2-3, the full variable domain reads GAGVSQSPRYKVAKRGQDVALRCDPISGHVSLFWYQQALGQGPEFLTYFQNEAQLDKSGLPSDRFFAERPEGSVSTLKIQRTQQEDSAVYLCASSLRAGWTDTQYFGPGTRLTVL.